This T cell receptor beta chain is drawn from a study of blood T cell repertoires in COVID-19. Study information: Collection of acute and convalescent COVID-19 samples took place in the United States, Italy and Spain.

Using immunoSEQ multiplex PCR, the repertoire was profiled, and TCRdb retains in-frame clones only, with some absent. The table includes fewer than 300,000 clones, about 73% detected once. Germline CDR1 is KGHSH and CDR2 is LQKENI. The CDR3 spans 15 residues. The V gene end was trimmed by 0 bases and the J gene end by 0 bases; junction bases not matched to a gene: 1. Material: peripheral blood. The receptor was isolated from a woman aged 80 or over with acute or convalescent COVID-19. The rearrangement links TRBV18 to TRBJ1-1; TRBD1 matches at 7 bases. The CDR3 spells CASSPPTGMNTEAFF. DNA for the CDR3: TGTGCCAGCTCACCACCGACAGGGATGAACACTGAAGCTTTCTTT.